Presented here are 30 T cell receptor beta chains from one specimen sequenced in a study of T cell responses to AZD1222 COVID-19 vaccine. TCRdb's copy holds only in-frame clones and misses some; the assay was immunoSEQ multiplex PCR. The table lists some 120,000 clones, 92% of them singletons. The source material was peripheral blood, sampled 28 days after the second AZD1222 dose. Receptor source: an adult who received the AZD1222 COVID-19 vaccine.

The DNA for the CDR3 is TGTGCCAGCAGTGTATATTGGCCACTAAATCAGCCCCAGCATTTT. Its protein is CASSVYWPLNQPQHF. The chain employs TRBV28 and TRBJ1-5, with D hard to call. This CDR3 region has 15 residues. The V gene's germline CDR1 is MDHEN and CDR2 SYDVKM. V was cut by 5 bases and J by 4 bases, with 15 bases left in between. The full variable domain, rest sourced from reference TRBV28 and TRBJ1-5, is DVKVTQSSRYLVKRTGEKVFLECVQDMDHENMFWYRQDPGLGLRLIYFSYDVKMKEKGDIPEGYSVSREKKERFSLILESASTNQTSMYLCASSVYWPLNQPQHFGDGTRLSIL.

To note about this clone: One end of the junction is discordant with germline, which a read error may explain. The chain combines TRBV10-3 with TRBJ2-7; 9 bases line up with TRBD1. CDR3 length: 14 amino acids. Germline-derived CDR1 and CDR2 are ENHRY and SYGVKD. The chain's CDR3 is CAISDPDRGGYLSF. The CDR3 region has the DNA TGTGCCATCAGTGACCCTGACAGGGGGGGATACTTAAGCTTC.

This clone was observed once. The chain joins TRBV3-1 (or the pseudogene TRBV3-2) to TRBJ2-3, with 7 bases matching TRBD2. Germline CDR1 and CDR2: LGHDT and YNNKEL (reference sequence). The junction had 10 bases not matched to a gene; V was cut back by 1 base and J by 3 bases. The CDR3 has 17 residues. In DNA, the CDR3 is TGTGCCAGCAGCCAAGCCGGGAGCGGGATTGGGACAGATACGCAGTATTTT. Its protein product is CASSQAGSGIGTDTQYF.

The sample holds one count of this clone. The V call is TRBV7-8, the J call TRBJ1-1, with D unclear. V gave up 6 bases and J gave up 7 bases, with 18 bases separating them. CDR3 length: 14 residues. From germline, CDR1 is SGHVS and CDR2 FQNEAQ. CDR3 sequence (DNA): TGTGCCAGCAGTCCTATAACCGGGCCGTTTGAAGCTTTCTTT. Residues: CASSPITGPFEAFF.

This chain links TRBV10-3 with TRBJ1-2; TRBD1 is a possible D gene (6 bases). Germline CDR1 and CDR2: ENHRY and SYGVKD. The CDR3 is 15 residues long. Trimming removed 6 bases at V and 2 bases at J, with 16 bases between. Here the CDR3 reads CAISNRESLNYGYTF. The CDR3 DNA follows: TGTGCCATCAGCAACAGGGAGTCCCTAAACTATGGCTACACCTTC.

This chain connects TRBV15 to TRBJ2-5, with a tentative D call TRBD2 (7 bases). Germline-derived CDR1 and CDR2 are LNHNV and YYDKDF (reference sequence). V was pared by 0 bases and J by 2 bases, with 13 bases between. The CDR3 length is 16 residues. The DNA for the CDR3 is TGTGCCACCAGCAGAGAGGGAGGGACATCTCAAGAGACCCAGTACTTC. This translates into CATSREGGTSQETQYF.

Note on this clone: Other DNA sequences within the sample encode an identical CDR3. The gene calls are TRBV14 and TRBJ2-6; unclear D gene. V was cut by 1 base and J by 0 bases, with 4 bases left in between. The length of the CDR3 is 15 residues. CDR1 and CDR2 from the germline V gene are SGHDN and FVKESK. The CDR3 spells CASSQGSSGANVLTF. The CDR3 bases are TGTGCCAGCAGCCAAGGGTCCTCTGGGGCCAACGTCCTGACTTTC.

This chain's CDR3 is CASSLDSAQEKLFF. CDR3 nucleotide sequence: TGTGCCAGCAGCTTGGACAGTGCTCAAGAAAAACTGTTTTTT. This sequence joins TRBV5-5 and TRBJ1-4; D is unclear. Trimming removed 0 bases from V and 8 bases from J, with 11 bases in between. Germline loops: CDR1 SGHKS, CDR2 YYEKEE (reference sequence). The CDR3 consists of 14 residues.

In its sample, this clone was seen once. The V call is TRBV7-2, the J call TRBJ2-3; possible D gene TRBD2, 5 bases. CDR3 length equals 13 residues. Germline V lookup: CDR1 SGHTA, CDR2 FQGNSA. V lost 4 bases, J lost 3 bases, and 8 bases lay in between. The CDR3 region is CASSSEGTDTQYF. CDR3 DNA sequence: TGTGCCAGCAGCTCCGAGGGAACAGATACGCAGTATTTT.

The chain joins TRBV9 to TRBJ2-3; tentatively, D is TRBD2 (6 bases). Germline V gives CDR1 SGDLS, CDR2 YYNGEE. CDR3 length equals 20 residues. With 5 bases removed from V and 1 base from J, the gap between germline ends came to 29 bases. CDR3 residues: CASSRQPGAPTSAGTDTQYF. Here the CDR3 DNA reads TGTGCCAGCAGTCGCCAACCGGGAGCTCCAACCTCTGCTGGCACAGATACGCAGTATTTT.

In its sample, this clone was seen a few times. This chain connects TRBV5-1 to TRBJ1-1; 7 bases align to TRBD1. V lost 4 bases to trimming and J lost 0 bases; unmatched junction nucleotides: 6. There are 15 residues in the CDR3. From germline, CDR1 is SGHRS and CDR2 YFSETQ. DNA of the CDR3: TGCGCCAGCAGCCTGAGACAGGGCATGAACACTGAAGCTTTCTTT. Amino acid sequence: CASSLRQGMNTEAFF.

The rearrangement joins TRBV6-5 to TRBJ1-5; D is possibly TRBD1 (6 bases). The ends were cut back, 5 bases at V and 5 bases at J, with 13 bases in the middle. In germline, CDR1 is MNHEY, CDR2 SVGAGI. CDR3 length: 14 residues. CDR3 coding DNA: TGTGCCAGCAGTAAACAGGGCCGGGATCAGCCCCAGCATTTT. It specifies CASSKQGRDQPQHF.

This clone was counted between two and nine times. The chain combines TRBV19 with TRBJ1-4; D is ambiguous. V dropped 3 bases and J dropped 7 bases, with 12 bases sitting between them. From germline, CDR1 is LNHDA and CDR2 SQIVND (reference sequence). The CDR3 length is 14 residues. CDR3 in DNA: TGTGCCAGTAGTATTGGTACGGGTCCTGAAAAACTGTTTTTT. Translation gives CASSIGTGPEKLFF. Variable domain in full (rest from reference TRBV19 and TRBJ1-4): DGGITQSPKYLFRKEGQNVTLSCEQNLNHDAMYWYRQDPGQGLRLIYYSQIVNDFQKGDIAEGYSVSREKKESFPLTVTSAQKNPTAFYLCASSIGTGPEKLFFGSGTQLSVL.

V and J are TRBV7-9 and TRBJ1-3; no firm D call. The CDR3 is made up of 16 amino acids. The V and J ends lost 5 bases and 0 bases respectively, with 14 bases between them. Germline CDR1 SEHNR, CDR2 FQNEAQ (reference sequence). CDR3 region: CASSLDGGFSGNTIYF. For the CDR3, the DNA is TGTGCCAGCAGCCTCGACGGAGGCTTCTCTGGAAACACCATATATTTT.

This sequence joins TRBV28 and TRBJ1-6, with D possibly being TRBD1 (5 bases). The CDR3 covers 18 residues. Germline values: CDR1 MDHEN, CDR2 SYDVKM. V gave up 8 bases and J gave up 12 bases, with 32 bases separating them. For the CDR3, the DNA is TGTGCCAGCGGGGAGACAGTTCCCGTGAGCATTCAATTGGGACCCCTCCACTTT. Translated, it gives CASGETVPVSIQLGPLHF.

In DNA form, the CDR3 reads TGTGCCAGCAGTTTATCAGGGGGGTATCAGCCCCAGCATTTT. This translates into CASSLSGGYQPQHF. The chain joins TRBV27 to TRBJ1-5; D perhaps matches TRBD1 (6 bases). Germline loops: CDR1 MNHEY, CDR2 SMNVEV (reference sequence). V lost 0 bases to trimming and J lost 5 bases, with 8 bases between them. The CDR3 covers 14 residues.

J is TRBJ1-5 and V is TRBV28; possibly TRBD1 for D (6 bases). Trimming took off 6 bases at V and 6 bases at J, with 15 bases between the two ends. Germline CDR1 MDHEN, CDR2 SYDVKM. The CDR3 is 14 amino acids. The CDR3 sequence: CASRTGFGGQPQHF. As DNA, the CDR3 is TGTGCCAGCAGAACAGGGTTTGGGGGTCAGCCCCAGCATTTT.

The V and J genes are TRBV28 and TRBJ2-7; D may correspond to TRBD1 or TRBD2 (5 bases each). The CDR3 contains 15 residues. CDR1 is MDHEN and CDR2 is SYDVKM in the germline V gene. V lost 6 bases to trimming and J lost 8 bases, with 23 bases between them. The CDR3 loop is CASRKPGTTLRKQYF. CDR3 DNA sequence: TGTGCCAGCAGGAAGCCCGGGACCACTCTACGAAAGCAGTACTTC.

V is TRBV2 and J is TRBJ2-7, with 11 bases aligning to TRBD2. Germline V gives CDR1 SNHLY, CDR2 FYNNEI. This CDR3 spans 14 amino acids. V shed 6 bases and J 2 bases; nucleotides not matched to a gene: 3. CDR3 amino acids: CASSPGLAAYEQYF. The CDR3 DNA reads TGTGCCAGCAGCCCGGGACTAGCGGCCTACGAGCAGTACTTC.

The CDR3 reads CATSDRDRGRGLEQFF. CDR3 coding DNA: TGTGCCACCAGTGACCGGGACAGGGGGCGGGGGCTTGAGCAGTTCTTC. The chain joins TRBV24-1 to TRBJ2-1, with 12 bases lining up with TRBD1. The CDR3 length is 16 residues. Losses at the gene ends were 4 bases for V and 9 bases for J; bases not matched to a gene: 9. Germline lookup yields CDR1 KGHDR and CDR2 SFDVKD.

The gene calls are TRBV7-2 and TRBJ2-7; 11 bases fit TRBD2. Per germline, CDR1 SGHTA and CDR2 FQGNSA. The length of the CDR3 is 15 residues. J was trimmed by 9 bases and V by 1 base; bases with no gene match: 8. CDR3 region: CASSLDYSGRAPQYF. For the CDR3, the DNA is TGTGCCAGCAGCTTAGATTATAGCGGGAGGGCCCCGCAGTACTTC.

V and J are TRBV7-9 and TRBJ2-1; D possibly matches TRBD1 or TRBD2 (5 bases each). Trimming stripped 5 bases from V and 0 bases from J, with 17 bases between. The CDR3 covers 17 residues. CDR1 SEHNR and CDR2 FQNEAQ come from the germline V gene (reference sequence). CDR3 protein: CASSPGLGTISYNEQFF. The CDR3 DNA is TGTGCCAGCAGCCCAGGTCTTGGGACGATCTCCTACAATGAGCAGTTCTTC.

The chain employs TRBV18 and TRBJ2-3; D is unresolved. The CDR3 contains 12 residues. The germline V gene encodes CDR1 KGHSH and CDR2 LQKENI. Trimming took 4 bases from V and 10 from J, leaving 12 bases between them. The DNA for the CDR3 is TGTGCCAGCTCACAGGACGCAACTTCGCAGTATTTT. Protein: CASSQDATSQYF. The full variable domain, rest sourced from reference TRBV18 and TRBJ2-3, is NAGVMQNPRHLVRRRGQEARLRCSPMKGHSHVYWYRQLPEEGLKFMVYLQKENIIDESGMPKERFSAEFPKEGPSILRIQQVVRGDSAAYFCASSQDATSQYFGPGTRLTVL.

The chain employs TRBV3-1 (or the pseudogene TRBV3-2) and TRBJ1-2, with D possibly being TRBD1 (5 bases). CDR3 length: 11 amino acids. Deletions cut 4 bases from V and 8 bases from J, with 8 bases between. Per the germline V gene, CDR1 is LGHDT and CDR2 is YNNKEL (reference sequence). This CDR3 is CASSLRGGYTF. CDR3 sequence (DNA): TGTGCCAGCAGCCTGCGGGGGGGCTACACCTTC.

In nucleotides, the CDR3 is TGTGCCAGCAGCCTCATTAGCGGGAGAAGGGGAGAGCAGTTCTTC. Its protein product is CASSLISGRRGEQFF. The rearrangement uses TRBV7-2 and TRBJ2-1, with 9 bases fitting TRBD2. J gave up 10 bases and V 5 bases, and 12 bases lay outside the gene matches. Germline CDR1 and CDR2: SGHTA and FQGNSA. The CDR3 extends over 15 amino acids.

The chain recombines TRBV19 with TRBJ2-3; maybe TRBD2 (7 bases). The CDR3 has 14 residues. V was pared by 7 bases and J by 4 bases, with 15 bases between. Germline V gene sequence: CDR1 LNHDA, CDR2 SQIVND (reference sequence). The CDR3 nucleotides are TGTGCCAGTACCTGGGGGGCGGGAGCAGATACGCAGTATTTT. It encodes CASTWGAGADTQYF.

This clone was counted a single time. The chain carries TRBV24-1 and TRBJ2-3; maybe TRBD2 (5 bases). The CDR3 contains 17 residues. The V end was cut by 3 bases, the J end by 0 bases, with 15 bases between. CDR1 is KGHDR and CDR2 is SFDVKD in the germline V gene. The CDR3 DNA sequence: TGTGCCACCAGTGATCACCGAAAAGCGGCTAGCACAGATACGCAGTATTTT. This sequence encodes CATSDHRKAASTDTQYF.

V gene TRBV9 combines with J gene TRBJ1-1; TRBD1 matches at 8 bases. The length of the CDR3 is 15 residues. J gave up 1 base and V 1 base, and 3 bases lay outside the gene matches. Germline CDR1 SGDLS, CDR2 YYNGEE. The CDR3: CASSVTGTGNTEAFF. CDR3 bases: TGTGCCAGCAGCGTAACCGGGACAGGGAACACTGAAGCTTTCTTT.

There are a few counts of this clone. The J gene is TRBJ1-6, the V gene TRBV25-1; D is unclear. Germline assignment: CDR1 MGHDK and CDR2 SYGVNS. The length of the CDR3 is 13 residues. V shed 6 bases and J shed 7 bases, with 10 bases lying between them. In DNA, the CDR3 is TGTGCCAGCAGGTCCAGGAAAAATTCACCCCTCCACTTT. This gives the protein CASRSRKNSPLHF. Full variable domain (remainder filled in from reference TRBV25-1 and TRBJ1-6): EADIYQTPRYLVIGTGKKITLECSQTMGHDKMYWYQQDPGMELHLIHYSYGVNSTEKGDLSSESTVSRIRTEHFPLTLESARPSHTSQYLCASRSRKNSPLHFGNGTRLTVT.

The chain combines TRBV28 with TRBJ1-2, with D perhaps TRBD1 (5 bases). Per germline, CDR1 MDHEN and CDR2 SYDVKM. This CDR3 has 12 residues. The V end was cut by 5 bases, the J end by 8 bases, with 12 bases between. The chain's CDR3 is CASSTVTGGYTF. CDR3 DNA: TGTGCCAGCAGTACCGTTACAGGCGGCTACACCTTC.